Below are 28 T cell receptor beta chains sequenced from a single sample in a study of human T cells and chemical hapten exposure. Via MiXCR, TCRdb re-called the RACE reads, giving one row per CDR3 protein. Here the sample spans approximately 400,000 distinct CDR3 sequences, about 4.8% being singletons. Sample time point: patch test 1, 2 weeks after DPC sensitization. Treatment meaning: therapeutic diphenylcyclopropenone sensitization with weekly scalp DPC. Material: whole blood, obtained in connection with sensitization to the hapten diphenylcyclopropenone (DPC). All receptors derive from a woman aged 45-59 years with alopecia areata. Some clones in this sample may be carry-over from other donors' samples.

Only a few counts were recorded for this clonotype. The CDR3 spells CASSQSRAFGAFF. The CDR3 nucleotides read TGTGCCAGCAGCCAAAGCCGGGCGTTTGGGGCTTTCTTT. The V and J genes are TRBV7-9 and TRBJ1-1, with D unresolved. The length of the CDR3 is 13 residues. Trimming removed 5 bases from V and 11 bases from J, with 18 bases in between. The germline CDR1 and CDR2 sequences are SEHNR and FQNEAQ (reference sequence).

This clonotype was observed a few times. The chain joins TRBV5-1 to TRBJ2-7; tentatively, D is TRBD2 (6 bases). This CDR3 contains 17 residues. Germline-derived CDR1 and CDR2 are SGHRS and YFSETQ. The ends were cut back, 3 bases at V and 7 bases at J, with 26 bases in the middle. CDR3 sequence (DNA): TGCGCCAGCAGCTCCGTTCCCGTAGACCAGGCTGCGGGGGAGCAGTACTTC. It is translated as CASSSVPVDQAAGEQYF.

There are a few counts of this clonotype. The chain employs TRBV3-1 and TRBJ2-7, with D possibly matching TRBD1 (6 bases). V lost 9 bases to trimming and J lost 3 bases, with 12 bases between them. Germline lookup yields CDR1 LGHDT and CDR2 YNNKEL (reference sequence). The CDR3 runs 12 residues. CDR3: CARGGQLYEQYF. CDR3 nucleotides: TGTGCCAGGGGCGGACAGCTCTACGAGCAGTACTTC.

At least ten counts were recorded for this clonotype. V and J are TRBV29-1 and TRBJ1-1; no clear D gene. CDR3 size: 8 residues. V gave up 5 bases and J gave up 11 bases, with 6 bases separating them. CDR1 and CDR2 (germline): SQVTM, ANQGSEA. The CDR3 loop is CSVPGAFF. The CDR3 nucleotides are TGCAGCGTTCCGGGGGCTTTCTTT.

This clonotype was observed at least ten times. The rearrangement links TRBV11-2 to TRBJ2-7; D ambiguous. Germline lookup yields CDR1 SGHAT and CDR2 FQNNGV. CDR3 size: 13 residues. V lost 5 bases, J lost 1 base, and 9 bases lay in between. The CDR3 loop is CASSPAHSYEQYF. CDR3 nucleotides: TGTGCCAGCAGCCCGGCACATTCCTACGAGCAGTACTTC. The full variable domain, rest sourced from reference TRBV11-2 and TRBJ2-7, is EAGVAQSPRYKIIEKRQSVAFWCNPISGHATLYWYQQILGQGPKLLIQFQNNGVVDDSQLPKDRFSAERLKGVDSTLKIQPAKLEDSAVYLCASSPAHSYEQYFGPGTRLTVT.

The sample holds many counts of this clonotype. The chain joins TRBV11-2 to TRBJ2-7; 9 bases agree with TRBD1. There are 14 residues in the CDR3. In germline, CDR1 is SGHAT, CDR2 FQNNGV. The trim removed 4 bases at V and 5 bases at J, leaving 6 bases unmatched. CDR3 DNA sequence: TGTGCCAGCAGCTCCGGCCGACAGGGGGACGAGCAGTACTTC. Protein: CASSSGRQGDEQYF.

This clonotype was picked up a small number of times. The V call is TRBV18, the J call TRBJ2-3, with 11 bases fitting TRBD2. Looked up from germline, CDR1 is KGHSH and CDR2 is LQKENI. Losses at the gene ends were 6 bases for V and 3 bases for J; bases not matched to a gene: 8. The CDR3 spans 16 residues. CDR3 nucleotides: TGTGCCAGCTCCCACCTAGCGGGAGGAACGACAGATACGCAGTATTTT. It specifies CASSHLAGGTTDTQYF. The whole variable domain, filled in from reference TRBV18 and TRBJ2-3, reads NAGVMQNPRHLVRRRGQEARLRCSPMKGHSHVYWYRQLPEEGLKFMVYLQKENIIDESGMPKERFSAEFPKEGPSILRIQQVVRGDSAAYFCASSHLAGGTTDTQYFGPGTRLTVL.

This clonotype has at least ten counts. CDR3 in amino acids: CASRPYRVGEQYF. The CDR3 coding sequence is TGTGCCAGCAGACCGTACAGGGTCGGCGAGCAGTACTTC. The gene calls are TRBV6-5 and TRBJ2-7, with a weak D call TRBD1 (6 bases). Trimming removed 6 bases at V and 6 bases at J, with 15 bases between. The CDR3 totals 13 residues. Germline values: CDR1 MNHEY, CDR2 SVGAGI.

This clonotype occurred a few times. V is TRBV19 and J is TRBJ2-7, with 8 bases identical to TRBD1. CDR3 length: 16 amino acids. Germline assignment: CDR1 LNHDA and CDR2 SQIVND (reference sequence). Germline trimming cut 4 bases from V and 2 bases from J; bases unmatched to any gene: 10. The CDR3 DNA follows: TGTGCCAGTAGTAATTTTCTTACAGGGGGAACCTACGAGCAGTACTTC. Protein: CASSNFLTGGTYEQYF. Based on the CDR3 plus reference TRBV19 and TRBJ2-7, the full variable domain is DGGITQSPKYLFRKEGQNVTLSCEQNLNHDAMYWYRQDPGQGLRLIYYSQIVNDFQKGDIAEGYSVSREKKESFPLTVTSAQKNPTAFYLCASSNFLTGGTYEQYFGPGTRLTVT.

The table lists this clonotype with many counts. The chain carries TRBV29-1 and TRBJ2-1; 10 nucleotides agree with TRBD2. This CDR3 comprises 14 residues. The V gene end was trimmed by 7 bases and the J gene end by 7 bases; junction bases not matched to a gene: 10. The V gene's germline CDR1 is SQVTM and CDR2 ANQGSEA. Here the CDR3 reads CSARAGGLANEQFF. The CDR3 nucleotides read TGCAGCGCCCGAGCGGGAGGGCTGGCGAATGAGCAGTTCTTC.

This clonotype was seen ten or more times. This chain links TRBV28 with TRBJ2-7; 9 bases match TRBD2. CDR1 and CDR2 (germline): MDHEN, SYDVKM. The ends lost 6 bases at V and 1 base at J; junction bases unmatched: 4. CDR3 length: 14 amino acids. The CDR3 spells CASSPSGTSYEQYF. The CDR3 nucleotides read TGTGCCAGCAGCCCTAGCGGGACGTCCTACGAGCAGTACTTC. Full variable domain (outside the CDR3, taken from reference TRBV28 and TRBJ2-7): DVKVTQSSRYLVKRTGEKVFLECVQDMDHENMFWYRQDPGLGLRLIYFSYDVKMKEKGDIPEGYSVSREKKERFSLILESASTNQTSMYLCASSPSGTSYEQYFGPGTRLTVT.

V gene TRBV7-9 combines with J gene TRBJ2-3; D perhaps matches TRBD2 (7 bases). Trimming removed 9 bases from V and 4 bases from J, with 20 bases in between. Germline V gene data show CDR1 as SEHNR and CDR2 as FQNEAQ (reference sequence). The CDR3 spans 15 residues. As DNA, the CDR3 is TGTGCCAGGGGGGCTTCGGGCGGGAGCCCAGATACGCAGTATTTT. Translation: CARGASGGSPDTQYF.

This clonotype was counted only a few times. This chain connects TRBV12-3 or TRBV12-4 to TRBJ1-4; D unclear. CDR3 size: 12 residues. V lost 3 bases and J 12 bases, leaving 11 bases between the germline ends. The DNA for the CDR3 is TGTGCCAGCAGTTTGATGGGTGAGGAACTGTTTTTT. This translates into CASSLMGEELFF.

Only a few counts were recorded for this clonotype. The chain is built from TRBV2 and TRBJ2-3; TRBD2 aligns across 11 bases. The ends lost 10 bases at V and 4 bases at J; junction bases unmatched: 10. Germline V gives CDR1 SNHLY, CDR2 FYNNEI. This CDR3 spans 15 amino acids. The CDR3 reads CATLTSGASADTQYF. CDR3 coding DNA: TGTGCCACCTTGACTAGCGGGGCGAGCGCAGATACGCAGTATTTT.

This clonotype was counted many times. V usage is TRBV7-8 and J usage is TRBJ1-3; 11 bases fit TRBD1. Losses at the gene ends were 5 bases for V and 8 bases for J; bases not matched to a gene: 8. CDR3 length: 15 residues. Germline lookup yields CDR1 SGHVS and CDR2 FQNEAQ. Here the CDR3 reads CASSGWTGGTDTIYF. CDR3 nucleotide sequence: TGTGCCAGCAGCGGATGGACAGGGGGCACGGACACCATATATTTT.

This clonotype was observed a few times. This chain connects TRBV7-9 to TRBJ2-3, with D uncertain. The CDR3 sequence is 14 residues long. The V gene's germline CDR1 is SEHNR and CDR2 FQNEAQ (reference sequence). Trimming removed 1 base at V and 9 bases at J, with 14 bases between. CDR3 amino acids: CASSLGGGMDTQYF. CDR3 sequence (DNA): TGTGCCAGCAGCTTAGGAGGCGGTATGGACACGCAGTATTTT.

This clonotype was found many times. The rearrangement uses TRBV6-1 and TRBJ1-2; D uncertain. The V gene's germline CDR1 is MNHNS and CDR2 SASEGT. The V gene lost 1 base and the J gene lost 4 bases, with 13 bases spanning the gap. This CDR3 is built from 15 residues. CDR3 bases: TGTGCCAGCAGTGAAGGGCGGGGTTTTCGCTATGGCTACACCTTC. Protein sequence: CASSEGRGFRYGYTF.

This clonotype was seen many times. This chain's CDR3 is CASSPKLAGSTDTQYF. The CDR3 coding sequence is TGTGCCAGCTCACCAAAGTTAGCGGGGAGCACAGATACGCAGTATTTT. This chain joins TRBV18 and TRBJ2-3; 8 bases align to TRBD2. The CDR3 runs 16 residues. Unmatched junction bases numbered 4, after V lost 2 bases and J lost 0 bases. Looked up from germline, CDR1 is KGHSH and CDR2 is LQKENI.

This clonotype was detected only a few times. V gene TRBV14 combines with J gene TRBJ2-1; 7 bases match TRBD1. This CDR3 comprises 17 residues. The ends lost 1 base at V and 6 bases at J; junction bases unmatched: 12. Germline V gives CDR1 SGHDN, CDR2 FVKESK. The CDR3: CASSQVGRGRDSNEQFF. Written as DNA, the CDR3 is TGTGCCAGCAGCCAAGTTGGTAGGGGGCGAGACTCCAATGAGCAGTTCTTC.

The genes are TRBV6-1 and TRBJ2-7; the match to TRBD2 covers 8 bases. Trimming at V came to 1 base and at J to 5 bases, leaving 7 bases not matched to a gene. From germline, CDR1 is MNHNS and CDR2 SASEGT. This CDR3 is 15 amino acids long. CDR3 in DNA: TGTGCCAGCAGTGAAGTATTAGCGGGAACCCACGAGCAGTACTTC. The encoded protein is CASSEVLAGTHEQYF.

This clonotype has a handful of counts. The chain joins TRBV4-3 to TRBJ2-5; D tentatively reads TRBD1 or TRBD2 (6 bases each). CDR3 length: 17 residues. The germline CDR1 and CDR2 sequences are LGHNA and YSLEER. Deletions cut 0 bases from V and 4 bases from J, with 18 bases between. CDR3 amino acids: CASSQDHTQEGGETQYF. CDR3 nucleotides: TGCGCCAGCAGCCAAGATCATACACAGGAGGGGGGAGAGACCCAGTACTTC.

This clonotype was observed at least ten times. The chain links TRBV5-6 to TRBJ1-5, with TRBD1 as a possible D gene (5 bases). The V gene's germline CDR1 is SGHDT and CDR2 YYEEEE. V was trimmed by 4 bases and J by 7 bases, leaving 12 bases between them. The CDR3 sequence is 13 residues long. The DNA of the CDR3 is TGTGCCAGCAGCCCGCCGGGGGGACAGCCCCAGCATTTT. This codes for CASSPPGGQPQHF.

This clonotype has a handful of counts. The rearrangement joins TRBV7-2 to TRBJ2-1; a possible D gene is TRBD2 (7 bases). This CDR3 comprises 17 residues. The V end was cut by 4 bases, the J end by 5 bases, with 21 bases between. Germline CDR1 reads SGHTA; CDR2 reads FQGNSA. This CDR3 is CASSSWGGTILDNEQFF. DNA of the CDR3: TGTGCCAGCAGCTCATGGGGAGGGACAATTTTAGACAATGAGCAGTTCTTC.

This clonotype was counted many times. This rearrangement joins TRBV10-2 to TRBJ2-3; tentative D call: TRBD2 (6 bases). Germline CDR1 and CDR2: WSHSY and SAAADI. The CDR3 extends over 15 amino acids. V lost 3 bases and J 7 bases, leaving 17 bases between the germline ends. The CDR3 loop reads CASSEIAAKLNTQYF. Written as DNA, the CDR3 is TGCGCCAGCAGTGAAATAGCGGCTAAGTTAAATACGCAGTATTTT.

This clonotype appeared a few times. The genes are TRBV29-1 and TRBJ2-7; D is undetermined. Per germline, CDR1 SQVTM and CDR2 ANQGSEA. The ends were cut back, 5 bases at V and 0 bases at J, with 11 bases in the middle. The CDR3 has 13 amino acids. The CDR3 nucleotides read TGCAGCGTTTTTGGGGATAGCTCCTACGAGCAGTACTTC. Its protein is CSVFGDSSYEQYF.

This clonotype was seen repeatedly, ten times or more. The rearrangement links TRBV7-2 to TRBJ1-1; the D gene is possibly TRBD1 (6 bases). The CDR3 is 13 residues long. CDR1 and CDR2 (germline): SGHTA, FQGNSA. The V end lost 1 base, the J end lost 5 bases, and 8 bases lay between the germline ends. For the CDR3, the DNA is TGTGCCAGCAGCTTAGGTGGACAGACTGAAGCTTTCTTT. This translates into CASSLGGQTEAFF.

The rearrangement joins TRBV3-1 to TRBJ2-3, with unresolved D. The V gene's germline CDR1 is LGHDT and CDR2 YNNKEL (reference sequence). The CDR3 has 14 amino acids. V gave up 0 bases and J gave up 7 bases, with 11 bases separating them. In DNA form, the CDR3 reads TGTGCCAGCAGCCAAGAGGTGGAGAGCTATACGCAGTATTTT. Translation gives CASSQEVESYTQYF.

The CDR3 bases are TGTGCCAGCAGCATAGGACAGGGGAGCAGCCTGCAGTATTTT. Residues: CASSIGQGSSLQYF. The V call is TRBV5-8, the J call TRBJ2-3; the match to TRBD1 covers 9 bases. The length of the CDR3 is 14 residues. The ends lost 4 bases at V and 11 bases at J; junction bases unmatched: 11. Germline V CDR1 and CDR2: SGHTS, YDEGEE.